Listed here are 19 T cell receptor beta chains from one sample, sequenced in a study of cytomegalovirus exposure and HLA in healthy donors (dated by TCRdb to between 2016 and 2019). The library was built by means of the immunoSEQ multiplex PCR assay. For the multiplex PCR, a mixture combining 60 forward primers for TCR Vbeta segments and 13 reverse primers for TCR Jbeta segments was used. TCRdb holds this immuneACCESS table with in-frame rearrangements only. Some clones are missing; in checked studies, unresolved V genes explain under half, and the rest has no known cause. This sample lists 100,000 or so clones; approximately 80% were detected once. More than 4.5% of the sample rests with the top ten. The sequenced material came from PBMCs. The receptors shown here come from a female donor in good health and CMV-seropositive.

The chain has TRBV7-2 and TRBJ1-1; D might be TRBD1 (5 bases). CDR1 is SGHTA and CDR2 is FQGNSA in the germline V gene. CDR3 length equals 15 residues. V was clipped by 5 bases and J by 4 bases, with 17 bases between them. The CDR3 loop is CASSVGGGQGTEAFF. In nucleotides, the CDR3 is TGTGCCAGCAGCGTCGGGGGTGGGCAGGGCACTGAAGCTTTCTTT.

This chain links TRBV4-2 with TRBJ1-4; D is uncertain. V was cut by 4 bases and J by 1 base, with 16 bases left in between. Germline CDR1 and CDR2: LGHNA and YNFKEQ. This CDR3 contains 17 residues. This chain's CDR3 is CASSPILSRGTNEKLFF. The CDR3 DNA follows: TGTGCCAGCAGCCCAATTCTAAGCCGGGGAACTAATGAAAAACTGTTTTTT.

The chain couples TRBV6-4 to TRBJ2-3, with TRBD2 matching over 10 bases. The CDR3 sequence is 14 residues long. The germline V gene encodes CDR1 MRHNA and CDR2 SNTAGT. After removal of 4 bases from V and 9 bases from J, the junction contained 7 bases not matched to a gene. CDR3 DNA: TGTGCCAGCAGTGTCACTAGCGGGGACGGAACGCAGTATTTT. Protein sequence: CASSVTSGDGTQYF.

This clone was detected once. The chain joins TRBV28 to TRBJ2-7; 7 bases agree with TRBD2. This CDR3 is 15 amino acids long. Trimming removed 3 bases from V and 3 bases from J; junction bases left unmatched: 8. Looked up from germline, CDR1 is MDHEN and CDR2 is SYDVKM. Written as DNA, the CDR3 is TGTGCCAGCAGTTTCTTTGCTAGCGGAGACTACGAGCAGTACTTC. It translates to CASSFFASGDYEQYF.

J is TRBJ2-3 and V is TRBV28, with no clear D. Germline V lookup: CDR1 MDHEN, CDR2 SYDVKM. This CDR3 is 14 amino acids long. V was clipped by 3 bases and J by 0 bases, with 7 bases between them. The CDR3 loop is CASSFPASTDTQYF. CDR3 bases: TGTGCCAGCAGTTTTCCCGCGAGCACAGATACGCAGTATTTT.

This clone was seen a single time. The genes are TRBV7-9 and TRBJ2-5; 8 nucleotides match TRBD1. The CDR3 consists of 17 residues. The ends lost 1 base at V and 4 bases at J; junction bases unmatched: 11. Looked up from germline, CDR1 is SEHNR and CDR2 is FQNEAQ (reference sequence). CDR3 sequence reads: CASSLGLTGEIRETQYF. The DNA of the CDR3 is TGTGCCAGCAGCTTAGGGTTGACAGGGGAAATTCGAGAGACCCAGTACTTC.

Only one count was recorded for this clone. The chain carries TRBV11-2 and TRBJ1-1, with a possible D match to TRBD1 (6 bases). The CDR3 has 17 residues. Trimming took 2 bases from V and 0 from J, leaving 16 bases between them. Germline CDR1 is SGHAT and CDR2 is FQNNGV. CDR3 in DNA: TGTGCCAGCAGCTTACGAGGGGTTAGGGACATGAACACTGAAGCTTTCTTT. Its protein product is CASSLRGVRDMNTEAFF.

The chain carries TRBV28 and TRBJ2-5; a weak D match, TRBD2 (6 bases). The CDR3 contains 13 residues. Trimming shortened V by 4 bases and J by 6 bases, and 12 bases separated the two germline ends. CDR1 and CDR2 from the germline V gene are MDHEN and SYDVKM. CDR3: CASSSTGRQTQYF. CDR3 nucleotides: TGTGCCAGCAGTTCAACCGGGAGACAGACCCAGTACTTC.

The chain joins TRBV9 to TRBJ1-3; 7 bases align to TRBD1. This CDR3 spans 15 amino acids. V shed 4 bases and J 4 bases; nucleotides not matched to a gene: 8. Germline V CDR1 and CDR2: SGDLS, YYNGEE. CDR3 nucleotide sequence: TGTGCCAGCAGCAGAATGTGGGACAGCGGAAACACCATATATTTT. This translates into CASSRMWDSGNTIYF.

This clone was picked up a small number of times. J is TRBJ1-1 and V is TRBV9; the D is unclear. Per germline, CDR1 SGDLS and CDR2 YYNGEE. V gave up 4 bases and J gave up 0 bases, with 10 bases separating them. The CDR3 covers 14 residues. The CDR3 nucleotides read TGTGCCAGCAGCAAAGACATGTTGAACACTGAAGCTTTCTTT. This encodes CASSKDMLNTEAFF.

This clone was detected a few times. The V call is TRBV5-6, the J call TRBJ1-4, with 8 bases matching TRBD1. Germline V CDR1 and CDR2: SGHDT, YYEEEE. The ends lost 3 bases at V and 1 base at J; junction bases unmatched: 8. The CDR3 is 17 amino acids. The CDR3, as DNA: TGTGCCAGCAGCTATAGACAGGGGCGCCGAACTAATGAAAAACTGTTTTTT. It translates to CASSYRQGRRTNEKLFF. The entire variable domain, with the rest obtained from reference TRBV5-6 and TRBJ1-4, is as follows: DAGVTQSPTHLIKTRGQQVTLRCSPKSGHDTVSWYQQALGQGPQFIFQYYEEEERQRGNFPDRFSGHQFPNYSSELNVNALLLGDSALYLCASSYRQGRRTNEKLFFGSGTQLSVL.

The chain combines TRBV29-1 with TRBJ1-2; 7 nucleotides agree with TRBD1. The V gene end was trimmed by 2 bases and the J gene end by 4 bases; junction bases not matched to a gene: 4. There are 13 residues in the CDR3. Germline CDR1 is SQVTM and CDR2 is ANQGSEA. The CDR3 region is CSVEPDRAYGYTF. The CDR3 bases are TGCAGCGTTGAACCTGACAGGGCCTATGGCTACACCTTC.

The chain uses TRBV19 and TRBJ1-6; D ambiguous. CDR3 length: 13 amino acids. Germline CDR1 reads LNHDA; CDR2 reads SQIVND (reference sequence). The CDR3, as DNA: TGTGCTACTCGGCAGGTCGATAATTCACCCCTCCACTTT. This translates into CATRQVDNSPLHF.

This clone has just one count. This chain links TRBV19 with TRBJ2-7; maybe TRBD1 (6 bases). The CDR3 consists of 14 residues. The V gene lost 3 bases and the J gene lost 7 bases, with 16 bases spanning the gap. Germline-derived CDR1 and CDR2 are LNHDA and SQIVND (reference sequence). CDR3 sequence reads: CASSMSATGVEQYF. The CDR3 coding sequence is TGTGCCAGTAGTATGTCGGCGACAGGCGTTGAGCAGTACTTC. Complete variable domain (other parts from reference TRBV19 and TRBJ2-7): DGGITQSPKYLFRKEGQNVTLSCEQNLNHDAMYWYRQDPGQGLRLIYYSQIVNDFQKGDIAEGYSVSREKKESFPLTVTSAQKNPTAFYLCASSMSATGVEQYFGPGTRLTVT.

J is TRBJ1-5 and V is TRBV28; D is perhaps TRBD1 (5 bases). V was pared by 6 bases and J by 4 bases, with 13 bases between. The V gene's germline CDR1 is MDHEN and CDR2 SYDVKM. The CDR3 runs to 14 residues. DNA for the CDR3: TGTGCCAGCAGCGAAGGGGCGCGTAATCAGCCCCAGCATTTT. Protein: CASSEGARNQPQHF.

This clone was detected a few times. The rearrangement joins TRBV27 to TRBJ2-2; 10 positions agree with TRBD2. Losses at the gene ends were 6 bases for V and 4 bases for J; bases not matched to a gene: 5. The length of the CDR3 is 15 residues. CDR1 and CDR2 from the germline V gene are MNHEY and SMNVEV (reference sequence). Here the CDR3 DNA reads TGTGCCAGCAGCCCGAGCGGGGGGGTCACCGGGGAGCTGTTTTTT. This translates into CASSPSGGVTGELFF.

The chain has TRBV5-1 and TRBJ2-2; 8 bases are a match to TRBD2. Germline V gives CDR1 SGHRS, CDR2 YFSETQ. J gave up 0 bases and V 0 bases, and 1 base lay outside the gene matches. The CDR3 covers 16 residues. In nucleotides, the CDR3 is TGCGCCAGCAGCTTGGGAGCGGGGGCGAACACCGGGGAGCTGTTTTTT. Translating it yields CASSLGAGANTGELFF.

The rearrangement joins TRBV28 to TRBJ2-3; the match to TRBD1 covers 8 bases. The CDR3 contains 18 residues. From germline, CDR1 is MDHEN and CDR2 SYDVKM. J gave up 3 bases and V 2 bases, and 13 bases lay outside the gene matches. The CDR3, as DNA: TGTGCCAGCAGTTTAGGGGCAGGGGGCCGGAGGTTAACAGATACGCAGTATTTT. Its translation: CASSLGAGGRRLTDTQYF.

This chain joins TRBV28 and TRBJ2-7, with a weak D call TRBD1 (5 bases). The germline V gene has CDR1 MDHEN and CDR2 SYDVKM. The CDR3 sequence is 13 residues long. The V end lost 10 bases, the J end lost 2 bases, and 15 bases lay between the germline ends. CDR3 in DNA: TGTGCCACTAGGTGGGCAGGGACCTACGAGCAGTACTTC. This sequence encodes CATRWAGTYEQYF.